The entry below describes one TCR beta chain. The data were produced by immunoSEQ multiplex PCR, yet TCRdb's version contains in-frame clones alone and is incomplete. Counted here are 95,000 to 150,000 clones, about 93% occurring once; the ten biggest clones make up 6% to 7%. This specimen belongs to a study of T cell changes during pregnancy in multiple sclerosis. The clonotype originates from a female donor with multiple sclerosis, enrolled in a pregnancy study. The source was peripheral blood, collected before pregnancy.

The CDR3 nucleotides are TGTGCCAGCAGCTGGAGCAACGCAGCTTTCTTT. Translation gives CASSWSNAAFF. The rearrangement joins TRBV7-9 to TRBJ1-1; D call uncertain. Trimming pared 4 bases from V and 10 bases from J, leaving 10 bases between. CDR3 length: 11 residues. CDR1 and CDR2 (germline): SEHNR, FQNEAQ (reference sequence).